This T cell receptor (beta chain) emerged from a study of technical replicates of blood from a few donors. Trimming cost V 4 bases and J 3 bases, with 14 bases left between them. This CDR3 is 15 amino acids long. Some clones are missing from TCRdb's copy, which holds only in-frame ones; the method was immunoSEQ multiplex PCR. Found here are roughly 100,000 clones, approximately 96% of them singletons; the top ten hold roughly 0.33%. The sequenced material came from T cells isolated from PBMCs. This TCR came from a human donor in good health. The V call is TRBV5-3, the J call TRBJ2-4; a weak D match, TRBD1 (5 bases). TRBV5-3 is sorted into the ORF group, with uncertain function. This CDR3 reads CARSRRSGRKNIQYF. DNA for the CDR3: TGTGCCAGAAGCCGCCGATCAGGGCGCAAAAACATTCAGTACTTC.